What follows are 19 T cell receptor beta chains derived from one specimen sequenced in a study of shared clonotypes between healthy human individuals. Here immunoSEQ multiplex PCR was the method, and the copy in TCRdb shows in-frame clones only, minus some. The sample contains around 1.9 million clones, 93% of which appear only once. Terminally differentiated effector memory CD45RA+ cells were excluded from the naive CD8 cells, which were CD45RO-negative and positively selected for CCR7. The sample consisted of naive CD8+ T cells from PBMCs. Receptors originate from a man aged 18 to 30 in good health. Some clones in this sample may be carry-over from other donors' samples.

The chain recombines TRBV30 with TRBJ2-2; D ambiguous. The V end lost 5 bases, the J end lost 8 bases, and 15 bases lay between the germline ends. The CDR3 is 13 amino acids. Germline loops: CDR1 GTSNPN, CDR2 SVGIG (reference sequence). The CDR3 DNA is TGTGCCTGGGCCGTTGGTGTAACGGGGGAGCTGTTTTTT. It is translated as CAWAVGVTGELFF.

The CDR3 sequence is CASSEARVALEYGYTF. In DNA, the CDR3 is TGTGCCAGCAGTGAAGCGAGGGTGGCACTGGAATATGGCTACACCTTC. J is TRBJ1-2 and V is TRBV6-1; D is ambiguous. V was trimmed by 0 bases and J by 5 bases, leaving 16 bases between them. CDR1 MNHNS and CDR2 SASEGT come from the germline V gene. The CDR3 is made up of 16 amino acids.

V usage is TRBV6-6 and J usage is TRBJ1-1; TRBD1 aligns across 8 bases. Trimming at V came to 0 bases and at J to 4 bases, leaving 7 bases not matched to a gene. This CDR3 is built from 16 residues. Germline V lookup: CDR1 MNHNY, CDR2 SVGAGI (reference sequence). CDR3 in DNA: TGTGCCAGCAGTTACTCACAGGGGGGGGTTGTCACTGAAGCTTTCTTT. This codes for CASSYSQGGVVTEAFF.

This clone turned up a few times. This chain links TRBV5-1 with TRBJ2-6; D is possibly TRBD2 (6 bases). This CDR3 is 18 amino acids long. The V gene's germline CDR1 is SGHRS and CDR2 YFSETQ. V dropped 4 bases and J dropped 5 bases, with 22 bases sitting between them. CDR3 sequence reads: CASSPGRGDGSWANVLTF. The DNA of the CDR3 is TGCGCCAGCAGCCCGGGCCGCGGGGACGGCTCCTGGGCCAACGTCCTGACTTTC.

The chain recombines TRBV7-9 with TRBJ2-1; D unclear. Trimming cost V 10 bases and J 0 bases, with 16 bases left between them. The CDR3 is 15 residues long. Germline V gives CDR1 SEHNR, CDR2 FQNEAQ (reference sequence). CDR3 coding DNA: TGTGCCACCAAGACCCTGTCGAGCTCCTACAATGAGCAGTTCTTC. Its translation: CATKTLSSSYNEQFF.

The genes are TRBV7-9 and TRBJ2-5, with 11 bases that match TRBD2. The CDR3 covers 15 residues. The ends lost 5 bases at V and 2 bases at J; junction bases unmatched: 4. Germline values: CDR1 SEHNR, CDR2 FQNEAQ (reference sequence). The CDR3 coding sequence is TGTGCCAGCAGCGCAAGGACTAGCGGGCAAGAGACCCAGTACTTC. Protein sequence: CASSARTSGQETQYF. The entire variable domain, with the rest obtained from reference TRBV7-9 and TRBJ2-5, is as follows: DTGVSQNPRHKITKRGQNVTFRCDPISEHNRLYWYRQTLGQGPEFLTYFQNEAQLEKSRLLSDRFSAERPKGSFSTLEIQRTEQGDSAMYLCASSARTSGQETQYFGPGTRLLVL.

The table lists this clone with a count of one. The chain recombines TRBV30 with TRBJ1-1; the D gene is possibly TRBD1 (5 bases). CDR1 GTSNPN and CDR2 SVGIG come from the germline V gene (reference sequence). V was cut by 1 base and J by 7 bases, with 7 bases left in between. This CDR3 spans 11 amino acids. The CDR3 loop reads CAWSEGFEAFF. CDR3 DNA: TGTGCCTGGAGTGAGGGGTTTGAAGCTTTCTTT.

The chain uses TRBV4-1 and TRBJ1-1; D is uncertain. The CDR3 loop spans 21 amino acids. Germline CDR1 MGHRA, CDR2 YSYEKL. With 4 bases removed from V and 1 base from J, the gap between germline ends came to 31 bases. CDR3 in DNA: TGCGCCAGCAGCCTCCTACGGCGGGCTCGACGGGAAAGTAGAAGGAACACTGAAGCTTTCTTT. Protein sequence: CASSLLRRARRESRRNTEAFF.

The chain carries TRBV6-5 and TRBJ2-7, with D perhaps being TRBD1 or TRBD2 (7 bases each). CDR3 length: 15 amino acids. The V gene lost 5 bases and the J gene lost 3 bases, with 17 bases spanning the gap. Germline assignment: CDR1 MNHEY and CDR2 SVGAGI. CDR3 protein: CASSPFRGGIYEQYF. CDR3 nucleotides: TGTGCCAGCAGTCCATTCAGGGGGGGCATCTACGAGCAGTACTTC.

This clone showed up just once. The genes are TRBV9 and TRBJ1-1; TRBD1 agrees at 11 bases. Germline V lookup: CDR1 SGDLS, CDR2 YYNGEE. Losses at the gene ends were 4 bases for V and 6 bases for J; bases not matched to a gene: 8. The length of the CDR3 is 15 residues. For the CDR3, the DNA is TGTGCCAGCAGCACCGGACAGGGGGCATCGGCTGAAGCTTTCTTT. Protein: CASSTGQGASAEAFF.

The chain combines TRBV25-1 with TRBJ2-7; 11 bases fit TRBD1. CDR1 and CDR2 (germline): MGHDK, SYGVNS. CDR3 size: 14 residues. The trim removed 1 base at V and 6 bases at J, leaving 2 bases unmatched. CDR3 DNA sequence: TGTGCCAGCAGTGAATTGGGGACAGGGGGCGAGCAGTACTTC. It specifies CASSELGTGGEQYF.

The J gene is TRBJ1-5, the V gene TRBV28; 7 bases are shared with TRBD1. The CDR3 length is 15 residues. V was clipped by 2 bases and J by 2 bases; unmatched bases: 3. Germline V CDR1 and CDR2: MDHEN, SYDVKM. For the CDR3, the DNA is TGTGCCAGCAGTTTAATTGGGACAGGCAATCAGCCCCAGCATTTT. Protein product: CASSLIGTGNQPQHF.

The CDR3 DNA reads TGTGCCAGCAGCATTTTTGGAGACACTGAAGCTTTCTTT. It codes for CASSIFGDTEAFF. This rearrangement joins TRBV11-2 to TRBJ1-1; D unclear. The CDR3 consists of 13 residues. V was clipped by 5 bases and J by 3 bases, with 10 bases between them. Germline CDR1 is SGHAT and CDR2 is FQNNGV.

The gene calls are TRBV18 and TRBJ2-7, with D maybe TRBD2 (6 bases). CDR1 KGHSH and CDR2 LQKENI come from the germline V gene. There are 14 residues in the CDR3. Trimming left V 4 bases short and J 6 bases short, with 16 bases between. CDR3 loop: CASSHRDSRLEQYF. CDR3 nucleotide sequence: TGTGCCAGCTCACACCGGGACTCCCGTCTCGAGCAGTACTTC.

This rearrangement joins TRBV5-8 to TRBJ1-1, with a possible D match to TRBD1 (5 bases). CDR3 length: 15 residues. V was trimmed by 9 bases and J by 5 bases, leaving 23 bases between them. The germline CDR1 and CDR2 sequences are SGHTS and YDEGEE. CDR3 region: CANLNWVGAVTEAFF. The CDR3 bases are TGTGCCAACTTAAATTGGGTAGGGGCTGTGACTGAAGCTTTCTTT. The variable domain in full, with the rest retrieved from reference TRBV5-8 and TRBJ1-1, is EAGVTQSPTHLIKTRGQQATLRCSPISGHTSVYWYQQALGLGLQFLLWYDEGEERNRGNFPPRFSGRQFPNYSSELNVNALELEDSALYLCANLNWVGAVTEAFFGQGTRLTVV.

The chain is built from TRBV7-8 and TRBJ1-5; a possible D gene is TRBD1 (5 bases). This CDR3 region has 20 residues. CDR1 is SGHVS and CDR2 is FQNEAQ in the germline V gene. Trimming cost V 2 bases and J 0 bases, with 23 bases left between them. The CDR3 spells CASSLSLVGTVLYSNQPQHF. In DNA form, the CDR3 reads TGTGCCAGCAGCTTAAGTCTTGTCGGGACCGTGCTTTATAGCAATCAGCCCCAGCATTTT.

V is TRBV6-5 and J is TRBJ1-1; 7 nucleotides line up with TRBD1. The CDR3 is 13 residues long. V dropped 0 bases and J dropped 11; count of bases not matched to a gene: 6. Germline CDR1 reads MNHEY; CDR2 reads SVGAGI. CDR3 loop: CASSYSIRGEAFF. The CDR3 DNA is TGTGCCAGCAGTTACTCGATCAGGGGGGAGGCTTTCTTT.

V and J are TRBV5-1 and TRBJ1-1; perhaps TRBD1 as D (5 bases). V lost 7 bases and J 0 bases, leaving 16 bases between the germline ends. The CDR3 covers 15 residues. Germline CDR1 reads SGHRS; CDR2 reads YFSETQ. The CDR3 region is CASGESGLMNTEAFF. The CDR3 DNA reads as TGCGCCAGCGGAGAATCGGGACTTATGAACACTGAAGCTTTCTTT.

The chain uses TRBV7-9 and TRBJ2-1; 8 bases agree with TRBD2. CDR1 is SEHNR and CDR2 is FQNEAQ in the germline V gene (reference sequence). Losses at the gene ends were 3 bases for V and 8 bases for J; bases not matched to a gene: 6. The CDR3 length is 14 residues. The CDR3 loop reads CASSFSGSGYEQFF. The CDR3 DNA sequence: TGTGCCAGCAGCTTCAGCGGGAGCGGTTATGAGCAGTTCTTC.